The 29 T cell receptor beta chains in this list originate from one sample, sequenced in a study of T cell responses to AZD1222 COVID-19 vaccine. TCRdb's table, derived via immunoSEQ multiplex PCR, lists solely in-frame clones and lacks some. The data contain 100,000 to 150,000 clones, approximately 88% of them seen just once; the ten biggest clones take up 5.5% to 7%. The input for sequencing was peripheral blood, taken on day 0 of AZD1222 vaccination. The receptors shown here come from an adult in good health.

The chain couples TRBV30 to TRBJ2-7; the match to TRBD1 covers 7 bases. Germline CDR1 is GTSNPN and CDR2 is SVGIG (reference sequence). Losses at the gene ends were 2 bases for V and 0 bases for J; bases not matched to a gene: 7. This CDR3 spans 15 amino acids. The CDR3 nucleotides are TGTGCCTGGAGTACCCGGGACAGAGACTCCTACGAGCAGTACTTC. Translated: CAWSTRDRDSYEQYF.

This clone was recorded only once. CDR3 region: CASSPIDEQYF. In nucleotides, the CDR3 is TGTGCCAGCAGTCCTATCGACGAGCAGTACTTC. This chain links TRBV2 with TRBJ2-7; no clear D. The CDR3 spans 11 residues. Per the germline V gene, CDR1 is SNHLY and CDR2 is FYNNEI. V dropped 5 bases and J dropped 5 bases, with 7 bases sitting between them.

The chain links TRBV3-1 (or the pseudogene TRBV3-2) to TRBJ1-2; D ambiguous. Between the trimmed V and J ends, which lost 3 bases and 6 bases, there was a span of 17 bases. The germline V gene has CDR1 LGHDT and CDR2 YNNKEL (reference sequence). The CDR3 spans 15 residues. CDR3 residues: CASSHNEPLADGYTF. The CDR3 DNA follows: TGTGCCAGCAGCCACAACGAGCCTTTGGCGGATGGCTACACCTTC.

J is TRBJ1-4 and V is TRBV6-5; no firm D call. This CDR3 has 14 amino acids. V lost 0 bases, J lost 8 bases, and 10 bases lay in between. Germline CDR1 is MNHEY and CDR2 is SVGAGI. This CDR3 is CASSYSHLGEKLFF. CDR3 in DNA: TGTGCCAGCAGTTACTCGCACCTAGGGGAAAAACTGTTTTTT.

This chain uses TRBV10-3 with TRBJ1-1; D remains ambiguous. This CDR3 spans 11 amino acids. Germline CDR1 is ENHRY and CDR2 is SYGVKD. Trimming removed 8 bases at V and 7 bases at J, with 11 bases between. CDR3 sequence: CAIRATHEAFF. The CDR3 nucleotides are TGTGCCATCCGGGCTACCCATGAAGCTTTCTTT.

The chain links TRBV5-1 to TRBJ1-1; perhaps TRBD1 as D (6 bases). Trimming stripped 0 bases from V and 1 base from J, with 13 bases between. The CDR3 is made up of 16 amino acids. Germline-derived CDR1 and CDR2 are SGHRS and YFSETQ. CDR3 DNA: TGCGCCAGCAGCTTGGATCCAGGGGCGAAGAACACTGAAGCTTTCTTT. Residues: CASSLDPGAKNTEAFF.

V usage is TRBV4-1 and J usage is TRBJ1-1; 7 nucleotides match TRBD1. Germline V gene lookup returns CDR1 MGHRA and CDR2 YSYEKL. CDR3 length: 22 amino acids. V lost 1 base and J lost 3; bases outside the gene matches: 26. The CDR3 DNA is TGCGCCAGCAGCCAAGTTGTTGTAAGGGGGACAACCCTTCAGGGGGGAGACACTGAAGCTTTCTTT. This encodes CASSQVVVRGTTLQGGDTEAFF.

The rearrangement links TRBV7-3 to TRBJ1-6; TRBD1 might be the D (5 bases). This CDR3 comprises 15 residues. The germline gives CDR1 SGHTA, CDR2 FQGTGA. The V gene lost 2 bases and the J gene lost 10 bases, with 15 bases spanning the gap. The CDR3 sequence: CASSLDGEQGSPLHF. In DNA form, the CDR3 reads TGTGCCAGCAGCTTAGACGGGGAGCAGGGCTCACCCCTCCACTTT. The entire variable domain, with the rest obtained from reference TRBV7-3 and TRBJ1-6, is as follows: GAGVSQTPSNKVTEKGKYVELRCDPISGHTALYWYRQSLGQGPEFLIYFQGTGAADDSGLPNDRFFAVRPEGSVSTLKIQRTERGDSAVYLCASSLDGEQGSPLHFGNGTRLTVT.

The gene calls are TRBV5-5 and TRBJ2-4; 7 bases are shared with TRBD2. Germline trimming cut 1 base from V and 6 bases from J; bases unmatched to any gene: 4. The CDR3 is made up of 14 amino acids. Germline V gives CDR1 SGHKS, CDR2 YYEKEE (reference sequence). This chain's CDR3 is CASSLWEGGNIQYF. The CDR3 DNA sequence: TGTGCCAGCAGCTTGTGGGAGGGTGGAAACATTCAGTACTTC.

The chain links TRBV6-2 or TRBV6-3 to TRBJ2-3; 7 bases are a match to TRBD1. The CDR3 loop spans 14 amino acids. Germline CDR1 MNHEY, CDR2 SVGEGT. The V gene end was trimmed by 5 bases and the J gene end by 1 base; junction bases not matched to a gene: 3. The CDR3, as DNA: TGTGCCAGCAGTCGACAGGGAGGCACAGATACGCAGTATTTT. Its translation: CASSRQGGTDTQYF.

The gene calls are TRBV5-1 and TRBJ1-1; D call uncertain. Germline V CDR1 and CDR2: SGHRS, YFSETQ. CDR3 length equals 13 residues. V lost 0 bases to trimming and J lost 1 base, with 4 bases between them. CDR3 DNA: TGCGCCAGCAGCTTGGCAGAGAACACTGAAGCTTTCTTT. The encoded protein is CASSLAENTEAFF.

CDR3 amino acids: CSVELRKDKAQLFF. CDR3 nucleotide sequence: TGCAGCGTTGAACTGAGGAAAGACAAAGCACAACTGTTTTTT. The chain employs TRBV29-1 and TRBJ1-4, with D unclear. The CDR3 extends over 14 amino acids. V dropped 2 bases and J dropped 12 bases, with 19 bases sitting between them. CDR1 is SQVTM and CDR2 is ANQGSEA in the germline V gene.

This rearrangement joins TRBV5-1 to TRBJ2-6; D perhaps matches TRBD1 (6 bases). V gave up 7 bases and J gave up 0 bases, with 14 bases separating them. Per the germline V gene, CDR1 is SGHRS and CDR2 is YFSETQ. This CDR3 is 16 amino acids long. The CDR3 loop reads CASAATDSSGANVLTF. The CDR3 DNA reads TGCGCCAGCGCCGCAACGGACAGCTCTGGGGCCAACGTCCTGACTTTC.

The chain links TRBV19 to TRBJ1-6, with TRBD1 matching 8 bases. The length of the CDR3 is 15 residues. V gave up 6 bases and J gave up 4 bases; unmatched junction bases: 5. In germline, CDR1 is LNHDA, CDR2 SQIVND (reference sequence). CDR3 in amino acids: CASRGQETYNSPLHF. CDR3 coding DNA: TGTGCCAGTAGGGGACAGGAGACTTATAATTCACCCCTCCACTTT.

The J gene is TRBJ1-2, the V gene TRBV30; a possible D gene is TRBD1 (5 bases). The CDR3 covers 11 residues. Germline V gene data show CDR1 as GTSNPN and CDR2 as SVGIG (reference sequence). The V gene lost 5 bases and the J gene lost 11 bases, with 15 bases spanning the gap. CDR3: CAWYLGPGYTF. The CDR3 bases are TGTGCCTGGTACTTGGGGCCCGGGTACACCTTC.

This rearrangement joins TRBV6-6 to TRBJ1-1; D gene uncertain. V lost 0 bases and J 3 bases, leaving 8 bases between the germline ends. The CDR3 covers 14 residues. Germline values: CDR1 MNHNY, CDR2 SVGAGI (reference sequence). The chain's CDR3 is CASSYSTTHTEAFF. The CDR3 DNA sequence: TGTGCCAGCAGTTACTCGACCACTCACACTGAAGCTTTCTTT.

The chain recombines TRBV24-1 with TRBJ2-2; D is ambiguous. CDR1 is KGHDR and CDR2 is SFDVKD in the germline V gene. V was shortened by 3 bases and J by 6 bases, with 7 bases between the two germline ends. This CDR3 has 13 amino acids. The CDR3 protein is CATSDQRAGELFF. CDR3 bases: TGTGCCACCAGTGATCAACGGGCCGGGGAGCTGTTTTTT.

The chain carries TRBV9 and TRBJ1-2, with D perhaps TRBD1 (5 bases). In germline, CDR1 is SGDLS, CDR2 YYNGEE. This CDR3 comprises 13 residues. Deletions cut 0 bases from V and 3 bases from J, with 6 bases between. The CDR3: CASSVARDYGYTF. The CDR3 nucleotides read TGTGCCAGCAGCGTAGCCAGGGACTATGGCTACACCTTC.

CDR3 sequence reads: CASSIGQGRAEAFF. The CDR3 DNA reads as TGTGCCAGCAGCATAGGACAGGGGCGGGCTGAAGCTTTCTTT. The chain links TRBV9 to TRBJ1-1; 9 nucleotides agree with TRBD1. This CDR3 region has 14 residues. Germline V gene sequence: CDR1 SGDLS, CDR2 YYNGEE. Trimming at V came to 4 bases and at J to 6 bases, leaving 7 bases not matched to a gene. The full variable domain, in which reference TRBV9 and TRBJ1-1 provide the parts outside the CDR3, is DSGVTQTPKHLITATGQRVTLRCSPRSGDLSVYWYQQSLDQGLQFLIQYYNGEERAKGNILERFSAQQFPDLHSELNLSSLELGDSALYFCASSIGQGRAEAFFGQGTRLTVV.

This rearrangement joins TRBV27 to TRBJ1-5, with D possibly TRBD1 on 6 matching bases. Per the germline V gene, CDR1 is MNHEY and CDR2 is SMNVEV (reference sequence). Trimming cost V 3 bases and J 6 bases, with 12 bases left between them. The CDR3 spans 14 residues. The CDR3 loop is CASSFSQGSQPQHF. The CDR3 DNA sequence: TGTGCCAGCAGTTTTAGCCAGGGGAGTCAGCCCCAGCATTTT.

The rearrangement links TRBV7-6 to TRBJ1-1, with TRBD1 as a possible D gene (6 bases). Germline CDR1 SGHVS, CDR2 FNYEAQ. V was shortened by 5 bases and J by 0 bases, with 16 bases between the two germline ends. This CDR3 has 16 amino acids. The CDR3 loop reads CASSPAGAFMNTEAFF. CDR3 in DNA: TGTGCCAGCAGCCCCGCAGGGGCCTTTATGAACACTGAAGCTTTCTTT.

The chain joins TRBV5-1 to TRBJ2-6, with unresolved D. In germline, CDR1 is SGHRS, CDR2 YFSETQ. This CDR3 region has 16 residues. The V and J ends lost 0 bases and 4 bases respectively, with 11 bases between them. The CDR3 reads CASSLVIAEGANVLTF. CDR3 DNA sequence: TGCGCCAGCAGCTTGGTAATCGCAGAAGGGGCCAACGTCCTGACTTTC.

The chain joins TRBV29-1 to TRBJ1-1; D not resolved. Trimming left V 6 bases short and J 0 bases short, with 14 bases between. Germline-derived CDR1 and CDR2 are SQVTM and ANQGSEA. The CDR3 covers 14 residues. The CDR3 is CSVVGTGMNTEAFF. The DNA of the CDR3 is TGCAGCGTCGTTGGTACGGGAATGAACACTGAAGCTTTCTTT. The entire variable domain, with the rest obtained from reference TRBV29-1 and TRBJ1-1, is as follows: SAVISQKPSRDICQRGTSLTIQCQVDSQVTMMFWYRQQPGQSLTLIATANQGSEATYESGFVIDKFPISRPNLTFSTLTVSNMSPEDSSIYLCSVVGTGMNTEAFFGQGTRLTVV.

J is TRBJ1-2 and V is TRBV6-2 or TRBV6-3; D perhaps matches TRBD1 (6 bases). Germline loops: CDR1 MNHEY, CDR2 SVGEGT. The CDR3 spans 17 residues. Trimming removed 1 base at V and 1 base at J, with 16 bases between. CDR3 region: CASSYYGQPSFNYGYTF. The DNA of the CDR3 is TGTGCCAGCAGTTACTACGGACAGCCGTCATTTAACTATGGCTACACCTTC.

This chain joins TRBV11-3 and TRBJ2-1; 11 positions match TRBD2. V gave up 5 bases and J gave up 5 bases; unmatched junction bases: 8. Germline V gene sequence: CDR1 SGHNT, CDR2 YENEEA. This CDR3 spans 16 amino acids. As DNA, the CDR3 is TGTGCCAGCAGCCGGGCCCTAGCGGGGGGTAACAATGAGCAGTTCTTC. Protein product: CASSRALAGGNNEQFF.

The V and J genes are TRBV19 and TRBJ2-3, with TRBD1 matching over 9 bases. Germline trimming cut 6 bases from V and 4 bases from J; bases unmatched to any gene: 5. Germline CDR1 and CDR2: LNHDA and SQIVND (reference sequence). There are 14 residues in the CDR3. The CDR3: CASREDRGADTQYF. The CDR3 bases are TGTGCCAGTAGGGAGGACAGGGGAGCAGATACGCAGTATTTT.

The chain joins TRBV10-3 to TRBJ2-5; D remains ambiguous. V lost 8 bases to trimming and J lost 6 bases, with 19 bases between them. The CDR3 is 14 amino acids. Germline CDR1 reads ENHRY; CDR2 reads SYGVKD. The CDR3, as DNA: TGTGCCATCGGTCGCACGGGCGTAGGCCAGACCCAGTACTTC. It codes for CAIGRTGVGQTQYF.

The gene calls are TRBV6-5 and TRBJ1-5; D is possibly TRBD1 (5 bases). V was shortened by 8 bases and J by 3 bases, with 11 bases between the two germline ends. This CDR3 is built from 13 residues. From germline, CDR1 is MNHEY and CDR2 SVGAGI. The CDR3 is CASRRELNQPQHF. CDR3 DNA sequence: TGTGCCAGCCGCAGGGAACTCAATCAGCCCCAGCATTTT.

The gene calls are TRBV27 and TRBJ1-2; possible D gene TRBD1, 6 bases. Trimming removed 6 bases from V and 0 bases from J, with 14 bases in between. Germline values: CDR1 MNHEY, CDR2 SMNVEV (reference sequence). CDR3 size: 15 residues. CDR3 DNA: TGTGCCAGCAGACCAACAGGGAACTCTAACTATGGCTACACCTTC. This sequence encodes CASRPTGNSNYGYTF.